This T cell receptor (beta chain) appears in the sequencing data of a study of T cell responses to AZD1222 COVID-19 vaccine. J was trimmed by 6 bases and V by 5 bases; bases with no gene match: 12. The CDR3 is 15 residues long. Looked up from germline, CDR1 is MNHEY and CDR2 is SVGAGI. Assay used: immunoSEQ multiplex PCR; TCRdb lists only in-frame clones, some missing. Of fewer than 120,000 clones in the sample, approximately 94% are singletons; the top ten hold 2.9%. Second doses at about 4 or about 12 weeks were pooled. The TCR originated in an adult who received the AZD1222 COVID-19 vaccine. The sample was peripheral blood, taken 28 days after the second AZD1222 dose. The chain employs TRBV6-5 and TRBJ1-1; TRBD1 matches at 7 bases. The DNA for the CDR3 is TGTGCCAGCAGTCCCGACAGGGCTCCACTCTCTGAAGCTTTCTTT. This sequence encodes CASSPDRAPLSEAFF.